Following are 26 T cell receptor beta chains from one sample sequenced in a study of CD8+ T cells in alopecia areata. Sequencing templates came from extracted RNA that was reverse transcribed into cDNA. The data were produced by immunoSEQ multiplex PCR, yet TCRdb's version contains in-frame clones alone and is incomplete. This table has 60,000 to 65,000 clones, around 40% appearing once. The source material was NKG2D-low CD8+ T cells sorted from blood. The receptors were sampled from a human donor with alopecia areata.

The chain joins TRBV5-1 to TRBJ2-1; no firm D call. Germline CDR1 reads SGHRS; CDR2 reads YFSETQ. The V end lost 4 bases, the J end lost 4 bases, and 9 bases lay between the germline ends. CDR3 length: 13 amino acids. Here the CDR3 DNA reads TGCGCCAGCAGCCTAACTGGGTACAATGAGCAGTTCTTC. Protein sequence: CASSLTGYNEQFF. The entire variable domain, with the rest obtained from reference TRBV5-1 and TRBJ2-1, is as follows: KAGVTQTPRYLIKTRGQQVTLSCSPISGHRSVSWYQQTPGQGLQFLFEYFSETQRNKGNFPGRFSGRQFSNSRSEMNVSTLELGDSALYLCASSLTGYNEQFFGPGTRLTVL.

The chain recombines TRBV5-1 with TRBJ2-7; 8 nucleotides agree with TRBD2. Germline CDR1 reads SGHRS; CDR2 reads YFSETQ. The CDR3 is made up of 16 amino acids. V dropped 1 base and J dropped 0; count of bases not matched to a gene: 6. The CDR3 bases are TGCGCCAGCAGCTTGAGGAGCGGGGGCCCCTCCTACGAGCAGTACTTC. Translated, it gives CASSLRSGGPSYEQYF.

The rearrangement joins TRBV5-1 to TRBJ1-2; 8 positions match TRBD1. This CDR3 is 16 amino acids long. The germline CDR1 and CDR2 sequences are SGHRS and YFSETQ. Losses at the gene ends were 3 bases for V and 1 base for J; bases not matched to a gene: 8. In nucleotides, the CDR3 is TGCGCCAGCAGCTCCCCGACAGGGGACCTTAACTATGGCTACACCTTC. Translated: CASSSPTGDLNYGYTF. Variable domain in full (rest from reference TRBV5-1 and TRBJ1-2): KAGVTQTPRYLIKTRGQQVTLSCSPISGHRSVSWYQQTPGQGLQFLFEYFSETQRNKGNFPGRFSGRQFSNSRSEMNVSTLELGDSALYLCASSSPTGDLNYGYTFGSGTRLTVV.

This chain uses TRBV4-1 with TRBJ2-2; no reliable D call. Trimming left V 2 bases short and J 7 bases short, with 5 bases between. CDR3 size: 12 residues. Germline lookup yields CDR1 MGHRA and CDR2 YSYEKL. The CDR3 DNA reads TGCGCCAGCAGCCAAATTGGCGGGGAGCTGTTTTTT. This gives the protein CASSQIGGELFF.

V gene TRBV7-6 combines with J gene TRBJ2-3; TRBD2 might be the D (6 bases). Per the germline V gene, CDR1 is SGHVS and CDR2 is FNYEAQ. The germline V and J ends were trimmed by 5 bases and 4 bases, with 16 bases remaining between them. The CDR3 length is 15 residues. Here the CDR3 DNA reads TGTGCCAGCAGCCCCGGGAGCCGATCCCCAGATACGCAGTATTTT. Translation: CASSPGSRSPDTQYF.

This clone has only a few counts. V is TRBV7-8 and J is TRBJ1-5, with D uncertain. The V gene lost 2 bases and the J gene lost 6 bases, with 5 bases spanning the gap. Germline CDR1 and CDR2: SGHVS and FQNEAQ. The length of the CDR3 is 12 residues. CDR3 loop: CASSLITQPQHF. The CDR3 region has the DNA TGTGCCAGCAGCTTAATCACTCAGCCCCAGCATTTT.

This rearrangement joins TRBV2 to TRBJ2-3, with 8 bases that match TRBD2. There are 16 residues in the CDR3. Looked up from germline, CDR1 is SNHLY and CDR2 is FYNNEI. With V trimmed by 2 bases and J by 6 bases, 10 bases remained unmatched. In nucleotides, the CDR3 is TGTGCCAGCAGTGAACCAGCGGGAGAATATATGGATACGCAGTATTTT. Its translation is CASSEPAGEYMDTQYF.

The chain links TRBV7-6 to TRBJ2-1; no firm D call. CDR1 is SGHVS and CDR2 is FNYEAQ in the germline V gene. V gave up 3 bases and J gave up 0 bases, with 3 bases separating them. The CDR3 extends over 13 amino acids. The CDR3 sequence is CASSLSSYNEQFF. The CDR3 DNA is TGTGCCAGCAGCTTGAGCTCCTACAATGAGCAGTTCTTC.

This clone came up a few times. The chain has TRBV13 and TRBJ1-2; no reliable D call. Germline V gives CDR1 PRHDT, CDR2 FYEKMQ (reference sequence). V lost 5 bases, J lost 3 bases, and 13 bases lay in between. The CDR3 consists of 14 residues. Written as DNA, the CDR3 is TGTGCCAGCAGCCGACCGGTTACCGACTATGGCTACACCTTC. This translates into CASSRPVTDYGYTF.

This clone was found a few times. J is TRBJ2-7 and V is TRBV5-4; 7 bases map to TRBD1. Per germline, CDR1 SGHNT and CDR2 YYREEE (reference sequence). The CDR3 extends over 14 amino acids. V gave up 4 bases and J gave up 2 bases; unmatched junction bases: 6. For the CDR3, the DNA is TGTGCCAGCAGCGCACGAACAGGGGCCTACGAGCAGTACTTC. It translates to CASSARTGAYEQYF.

The CDR3 DNA follows: TGCGCCAGCAGCCAAGGACGAGGGGCGGGGGGGCCCACAGATACGCAGTATTTT. It codes for CASSQGRGAGGPTDTQYF. V gene TRBV4-3 combines with J gene TRBJ2-3, with 9 nucleotides matching TRBD2. Germline V gene data show CDR1 as LGHNA and CDR2 as YSLEER. There are 18 residues in the CDR3. The J segment lost 2 bases and the V segment lost 1 base, leaving 10 bases of the junction unmatched.

This chain joins TRBV5-1 and TRBJ2-1; 8 bases align to TRBD2. The CDR3 totals 17 residues. J gave up 2 bases and V 0 bases, and 7 bases lay outside the gene matches. CDR1 and CDR2 (germline): SGHRS, YFSETQ. The DNA for the CDR3 is TGCGCCAGCAGCTTGGCCCCAGCGGGGGCCCCCTACAATGAGCAGTTCTTC. This translates into CASSLAPAGAPYNEQFF.

This clone was seen only a few times. This chain links TRBV13 with TRBJ2-7; no clear D. The CDR3 contains 14 residues. Germline assignment: CDR1 PRHDT and CDR2 FYEKMQ (reference sequence). The ends were cut back, 5 bases at V and 4 bases at J, with 15 bases in the middle. CDR3 sequence reads: CASSPALSTYEQYF. DNA for the CDR3: TGTGCCAGCAGCCCCGCCCTGAGCACATACGAGCAGTACTTC.

This clone turned up a few times. The genes are TRBV4-1 and TRBJ2-7; TRBD2 agrees at 12 bases. This CDR3 has 16 residues. From germline, CDR1 is MGHRA and CDR2 YSYEKL. The trim removed 3 bases at V and 2 bases at J, leaving 5 bases unmatched. CDR3 nucleotide sequence: TGCGCCAGCAGCCAGCTAGCGGGAGGGCCCGCCTACGAGCAGTACTTC. It translates to CASSQLAGGPAYEQYF.

This clone occurred once. The chain carries TRBV27 and TRBJ2-3, with D unresolved. There are 10 residues in the CDR3. Per germline, CDR1 MNHEY and CDR2 SMNVEV (reference sequence). V was clipped by 3 bases and J by 10 bases, with 5 bases between them. CDR3 loop: CASSFPPQYF. The CDR3 region has the DNA TGTGCCAGCAGTTTTCCGCCGCAGTATTTT.

The sample holds a few counts of this clone. The chain joins TRBV29-1 to TRBJ2-1, with 8 positions matching TRBD2. This CDR3 is built from 14 residues. Germline CDR1 reads SQVTM; CDR2 reads ANQGSEA. V trimming: 5 bases; J trimming: 7 bases; junction bases outside the gene matches: 10. CDR3 region: CSVCTGTRGNEQFF. The CDR3 DNA reads TGCAGCGTTTGTACCGGGACTAGGGGTAATGAGCAGTTCTTC.

This chain joins TRBV18 and TRBJ2-3; D may be TRBD1 or TRBD2 (5 bases each). With 4 bases removed from V and 4 bases from J, the gap between germline ends came to 12 bases. CDR1 and CDR2 (germline): KGHSH, LQKENI. CDR3 length: 14 amino acids. The chain's CDR3 is CASSQGTRPDTQYF. In nucleotides, the CDR3 is TGTGCCAGCTCACAGGGGACCCGTCCAGATACGCAGTATTTT.

This clone has only a few counts. The V gene is TRBV28, the J gene TRBJ2-3; TRBD1 matches 9 bases. This CDR3 comprises 15 residues. Germline V gene data show CDR1 as MDHEN and CDR2 as SYDVKM. The J segment lost 6 bases and the V segment lost 6 bases, leaving 10 bases of the junction unmatched. As DNA, the CDR3 is TGTGCCAGCAGCCCCCGGGACAGGGCTTCCGATACGCAGTATTTT. This encodes CASSPRDRASDTQYF.

This clone has just a few counts. This chain connects TRBV7-9 to TRBJ2-2, with TRBD1 as a possible D gene (5 bases). V lost 3 bases and J lost 5, with 13 bases in between. CDR1 and CDR2 from the germline V gene are SEHNR and FQNEAQ (reference sequence). CDR3 length: 15 residues. The CDR3 sequence: CASSFLTGATGELFF. DNA of the CDR3: TGTGCCAGCAGCTTTTTGACTGGGGCGACCGGGGAGCTGTTTTTT.

This clone occurred a few times. The rearrangement links TRBV6-5 to TRBJ2-1, with D unclear. This CDR3 spans 15 amino acids. V lost 2 bases to trimming and J lost 6 bases, with 14 bases between them. The germline gives CDR1 MNHEY, CDR2 SVGAGI. The CDR3 region is CASSYETYQTNEQFF. The CDR3 coding sequence is TGTGCCAGCAGTTACGAAACTTACCAAACCAATGAGCAGTTCTTC.

CDR3 nucleotide sequence: TGTGCCAGCAGCCCCGGGGGTCATACGCAGTATTTT. The encoded protein is CASSPGGHTQYF. The chain links TRBV7-3 to TRBJ2-3, with D perhaps TRBD2 (6 bases). Germline V CDR1 and CDR2: SGHTA, FQGTGA. V lost 5 bases and J 7 bases, leaving 10 bases between the germline ends. The CDR3 has 12 residues.

J is TRBJ1-2 and V is TRBV29-1; 7 nucleotides agree with TRBD1. Germline assignment: CDR1 SQVTM and CDR2 ANQGSEA. V dropped 0 bases and J dropped 8; count of bases not matched to a gene: 9. The CDR3 has 14 amino acids. The CDR3 region is CSVEDYRGGEGYTF. The DNA for the CDR3 is TGCAGCGTTGAAGATTACAGGGGAGGGGAAGGCTACACCTTC.

The V gene is TRBV9, the J gene TRBJ1-4; tentative D call: TRBD1 (5 bases). Germline V lookup: CDR1 SGDLS, CDR2 YYNGEE. Between the trimmed V and J ends, which lost 7 bases and 8 bases, there was a span of 15 bases. CDR3 length: 13 residues. CDR3 residues: CASGSPSGEKLFF. The CDR3 DNA is TGTGCCAGCGGGTCTCCCTCAGGGGAAAAACTGTTTTTT.

This clone was counted a few times. This chain links TRBV29-1 with TRBJ2-1; TRBD1 matches at 8 bases. The germline gives CDR1 SQVTM, CDR2 ANQGSEA. This CDR3 contains 13 residues. After removal of 6 bases from V and 0 bases from J, the junction contained 1 base not matched to a gene. CDR3 residues: CSVTGGSYNEQFF. DNA of the CDR3: TGCAGCGTAACAGGGGGCTCCTACAATGAGCAGTTCTTC.

The CDR3 loop is CASSLLGSSTGELFF. Here the CDR3 DNA reads TGTGCCAGCAGTTTACTAGGGTCCAGCACCGGGGAGCTGTTTTTT. The chain links TRBV27 to TRBJ2-2, with D hard to call. The CDR3 consists of 15 residues. V lost 2 bases, J lost 4 bases, and 11 bases lay in between. The germline V gene encodes CDR1 MNHEY and CDR2 SMNVEV (reference sequence).

This chain links TRBV7-8 with TRBJ2-3; 8 bases fit TRBD2. Trimming at V came to 3 bases and at J to 4 bases, leaving 6 bases not matched to a gene. The CDR3 spans 15 residues. Germline CDR1 and CDR2: SGHVS and FQNEAQ. In DNA form, the CDR3 reads TGTGCCAGCAGCTTCTTCGGGGGGGCCCCAGATACGCAGTATTTT. Encoded protein: CASSFFGGAPDTQYF.